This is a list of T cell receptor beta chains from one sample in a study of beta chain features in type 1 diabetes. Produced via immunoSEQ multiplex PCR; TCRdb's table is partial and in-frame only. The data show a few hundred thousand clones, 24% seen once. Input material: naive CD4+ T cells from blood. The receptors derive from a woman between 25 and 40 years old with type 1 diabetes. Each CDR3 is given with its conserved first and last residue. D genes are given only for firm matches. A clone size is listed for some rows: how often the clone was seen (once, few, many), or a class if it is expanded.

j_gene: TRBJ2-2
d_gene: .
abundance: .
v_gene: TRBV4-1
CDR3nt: TGCGCCAGCAGCCCTACCCCCGGGGAGCTGTTTTTT
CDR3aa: CASSPTPGELFF

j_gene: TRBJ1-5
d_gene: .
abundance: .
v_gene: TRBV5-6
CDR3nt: TGTGCCAGCAGCTGGGGTGGGGGCGGCAATCAGCCCCAGCATTTT
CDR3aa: CASSWGGGGNQPQHF

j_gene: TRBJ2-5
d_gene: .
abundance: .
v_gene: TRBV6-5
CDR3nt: TGTGCCGTCACCTCGGCAGGGATAGAGACCCAGTACTTC
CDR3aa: CAVTSAGIETQYF

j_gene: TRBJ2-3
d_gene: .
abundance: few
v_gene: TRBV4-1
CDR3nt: TGCGCCAGCAGCCAAACCCAGGCAGATACGCAGTATTTT
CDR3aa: CASSQTQADTQYF

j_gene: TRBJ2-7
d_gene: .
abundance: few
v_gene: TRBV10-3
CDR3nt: TGTGCCATCAGTGAGACTAGACAGGACAGCTTTACGCAGTACTTC
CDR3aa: CAISETRQDSFTQYF

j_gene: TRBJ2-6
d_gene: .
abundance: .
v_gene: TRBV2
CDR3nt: TGTGCCAGCAGGGAACGCTCTGGGGCCAACGTCCTGACTTTC
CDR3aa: CASRERSGANVLTF

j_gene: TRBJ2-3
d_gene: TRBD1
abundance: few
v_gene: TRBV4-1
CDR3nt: TGCGCCAGCAGCCGAGAACCGAACAGGGGGCTGGACACAGATACGCAGTATTTT
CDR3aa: CASSREPNRGLDTDTQYF

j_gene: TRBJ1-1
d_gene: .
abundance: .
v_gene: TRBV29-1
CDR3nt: TGCAGCGTTGAGGAGGGGCACACTGAAGCTTTCTTT
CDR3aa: CSVEEGHTEAFF

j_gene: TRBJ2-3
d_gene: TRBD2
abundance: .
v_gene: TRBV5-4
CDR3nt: TGTGCCAGCAGGCCTGCGTGGCGGGAGGGCACAGATACGCAGTATTTT
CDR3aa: CASRPAWREGTDTQYF

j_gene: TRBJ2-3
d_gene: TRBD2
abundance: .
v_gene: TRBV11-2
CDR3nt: TGTGCCAGCAGCGTCCCGGGAGGGCTTCGTAGCACAGATACGCAGTATTTT
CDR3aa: CASSVPGGLRSTDTQYF

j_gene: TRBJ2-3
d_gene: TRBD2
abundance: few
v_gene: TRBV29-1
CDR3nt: TGCAGCGTGCCCCGACTAGCGGGAGCCACAGATACGCAGTATTTT
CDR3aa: CSVPRLAGATDTQYF

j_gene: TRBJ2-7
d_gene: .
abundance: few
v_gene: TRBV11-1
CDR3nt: TGTGCCAGCAGCTTAAGGGGCGTCTCCAACTACGAGCAGTACTTC
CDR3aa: CASSLRGVSNYEQYF

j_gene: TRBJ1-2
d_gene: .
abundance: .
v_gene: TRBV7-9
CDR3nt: TGTGCCAGCAGCTGGAGAGACAGGTCCTATGGCTACACCTTC
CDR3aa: CASSWRDRSYGYTF

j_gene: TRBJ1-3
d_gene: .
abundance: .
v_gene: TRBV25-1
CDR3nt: TGTGCCAGCAGTGAGCCGAGGACTCCTGGAAACACCATATATTTT
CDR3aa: CASSEPRTPGNTIYF

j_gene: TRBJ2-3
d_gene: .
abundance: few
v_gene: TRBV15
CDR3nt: TGTGCCACCAGCTTCCACAGACCCGGACCGGGAATGGCAGATACGCAGTATTTT
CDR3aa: CATSFHRPGPGMADTQYF

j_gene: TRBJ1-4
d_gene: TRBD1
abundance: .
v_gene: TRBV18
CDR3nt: TGTGCCAGCTCACTGGGACAGGGATTCGAAAAACTGTTTTTT
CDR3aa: CASSLGQGFEKLFF

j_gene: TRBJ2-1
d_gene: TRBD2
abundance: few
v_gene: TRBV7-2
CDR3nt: TGTGCCAGCAGCGCGAGACTAGCCACCCCCTACAATGAGCAGTTCTTC
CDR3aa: CASSARLATPYNEQFF

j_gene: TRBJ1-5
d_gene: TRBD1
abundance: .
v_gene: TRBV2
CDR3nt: TGTGCCAGCAGTGTTGGACAGGTTAGCAATCAGCCCCAGCATTTT
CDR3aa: CASSVGQVSNQPQHF

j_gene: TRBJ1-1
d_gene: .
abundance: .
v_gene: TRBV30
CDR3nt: TGTGCCTGGAGTGTACAGTCGAACACTGAAGCTTTCTTT
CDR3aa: CAWSVQSNTEAFF

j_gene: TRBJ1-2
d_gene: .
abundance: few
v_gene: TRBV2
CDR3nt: TGTGCCAGCAAGGGACTAAACTATGGCTACACCTTC
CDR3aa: CASKGLNYGYTF

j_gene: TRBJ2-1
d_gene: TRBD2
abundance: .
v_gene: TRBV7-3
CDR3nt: TGTGCCAGCAGCTTGAGCGGGAGCTCCTACAATGAGCAGTTCTTC
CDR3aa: CASSLSGSSYNEQFF

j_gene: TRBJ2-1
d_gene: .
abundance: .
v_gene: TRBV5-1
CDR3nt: TGCGCCAGCGCATTCCCCGGGAGAGAGCAGTTCTTC
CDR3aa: CASAFPGREQFF

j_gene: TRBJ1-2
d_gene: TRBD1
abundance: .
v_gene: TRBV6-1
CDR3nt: TGTGCCAGCAGTGAAGCAAGGGGACAGAAGGTCTACACCTTC
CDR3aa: CASSEARGQKVYTF

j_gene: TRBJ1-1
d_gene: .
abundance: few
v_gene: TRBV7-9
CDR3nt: TGTGCCAGCACCCCACAGGGATTGAGCACTGAAGCTTTCTTT
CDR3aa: CASTPQGLSTEAFF

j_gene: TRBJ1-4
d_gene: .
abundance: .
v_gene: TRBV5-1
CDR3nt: TGCGCCAGCAGCTTGTCCCGGACAGCAAATGAAAAACTGTTTTTT
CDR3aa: CASSLSRTANEKLFF

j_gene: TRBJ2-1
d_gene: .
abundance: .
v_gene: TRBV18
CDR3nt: TGTGCCAGCTCACCTCCAGGGGCATCCTACAATGAGCAGTTCTTC
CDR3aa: CASSPPGASYNEQFF

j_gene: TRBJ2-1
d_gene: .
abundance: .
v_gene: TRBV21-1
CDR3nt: TGTGCCAGCAACCTTATACCGTTAGCTGAGCAGTTCTTC
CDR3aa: CASNLIPLAEQFF

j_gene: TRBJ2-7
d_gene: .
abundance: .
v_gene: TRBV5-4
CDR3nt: TGTGCCAGCAGCCCCCCCGGCTCCTACGAGCAGTACTTC
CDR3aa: CASSPPGSYEQYF

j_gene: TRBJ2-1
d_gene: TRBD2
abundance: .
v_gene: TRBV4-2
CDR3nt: TGTGCCAGCAGCCAAGAAATAGCGGGAGACAATGAGCAGTTCTTC
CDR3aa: CASSQEIAGDNEQFF

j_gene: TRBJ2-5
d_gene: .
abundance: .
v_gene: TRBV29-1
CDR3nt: TGCAGCGTTGATTTCCTCCAAGAGACCCAGTACTTC
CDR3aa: CSVDFLQETQYF

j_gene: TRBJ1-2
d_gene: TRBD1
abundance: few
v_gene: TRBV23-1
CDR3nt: TGCGCCAGCAGTCAACAGGACAGGGGCACTACCTATGGCTACACCTTC
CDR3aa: CASSQQDRGTTYGYTF

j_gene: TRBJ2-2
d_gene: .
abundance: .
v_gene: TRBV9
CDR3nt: TGTGCCAGCAGCGTAGCACTAGTGAACACCGGGGAGCTGTTTTTT
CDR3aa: CASSVALVNTGELFF

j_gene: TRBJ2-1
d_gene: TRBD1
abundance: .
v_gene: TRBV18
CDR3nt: TGTGCCAGCTCGCCAGGACAGGGCTCCTACAATGAGCAGTTCTTC
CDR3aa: CASSPGQGSYNEQFF

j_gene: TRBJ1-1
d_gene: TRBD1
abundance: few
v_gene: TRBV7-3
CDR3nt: TGTGCCAGCAGCAGACAGGGGAACACTGAAGCTTTCTTT
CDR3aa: CASSRQGNTEAFF

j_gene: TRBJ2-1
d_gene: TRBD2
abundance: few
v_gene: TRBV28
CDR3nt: TGTGCCAGCAGTTCGGGGGGACTCTTAAGCTCCTACAATGAGCAGTTCTTC
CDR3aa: CASSSGGLLSSYNEQFF

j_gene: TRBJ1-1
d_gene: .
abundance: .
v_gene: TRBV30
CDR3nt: TGTGCCTGGAGTTCCGGGACATACGGGATGAACACTGAAGCTTTCTTT
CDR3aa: CAWSSGTYGMNTEAFF

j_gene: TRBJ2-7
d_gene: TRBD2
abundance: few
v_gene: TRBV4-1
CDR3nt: TGCGCCAGCAGCCTCCAGGGAGCGGGAGGGCCTTGGGAGCAGTACTTC
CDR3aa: CASSLQGAGGPWEQYF

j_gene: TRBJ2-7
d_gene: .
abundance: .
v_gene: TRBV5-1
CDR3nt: TGCGCCAGCAGCTTGGACAGGGAGATATACGAGCAGTACTTC
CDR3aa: CASSLDREIYEQYF

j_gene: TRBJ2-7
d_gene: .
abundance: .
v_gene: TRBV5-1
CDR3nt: TGCGCCAGCAGCTTTTCCTCGGTTAGCTTCTACGAGCAGTACTTC
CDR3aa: CASSFSSVSFYEQYF

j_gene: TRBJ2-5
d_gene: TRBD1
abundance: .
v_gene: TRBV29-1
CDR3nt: TGCAGCGTTGACCCGGGACAGGGTCAAGAGACCCAGTACTTC
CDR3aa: CSVDPGQGQETQYF

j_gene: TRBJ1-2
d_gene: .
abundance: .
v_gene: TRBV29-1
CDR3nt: TGCAGCGTTGAGGCGGGGGCTAATAACTATGGCTACACCTTC
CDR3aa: CSVEAGANNYGYTF

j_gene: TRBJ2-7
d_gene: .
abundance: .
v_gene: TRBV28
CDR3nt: TGTGCCAGCAGTTTACCTAGCTTGTCCTACGAGCAGTACTTC
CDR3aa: CASSLPSLSYEQYF

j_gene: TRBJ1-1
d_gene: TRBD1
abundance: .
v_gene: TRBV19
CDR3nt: TGTGCCACTGAGGGACAGGTGAACACTGAAGCTTTCTTT
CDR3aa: CATEGQVNTEAFF